The rows below give T cell receptor beta chains drawn from one sample of a study of a mutant IDH1 vaccine in newly diagnosed glioma. Their antigens remain unidentified. TCRdb keeps only in-frame clones here, not all; method: immunoSEQ multiplex PCR. This repertoire shows tens of thousands of clones, over 70% found once; its top ten account for about 5%. The starting material was PBMCs, obtained from a glioma patient whose treatment included an IDH1 peptide vaccine. Receptor source: a man over 45 with glioma. CDR3s include the opening cysteine and the closing phenylalanine or tryptophan. A D gene is named only where the DNA matches it firmly. Size tells how often a clone was seen (once, few, many) or the class of an expanded clone, and some rows leave it out.

.	.	TRBV11-3	TRBJ2-2	TGTGCCAGCAGCTCCGCCAGAGGACCTGCGAACACCGGGGAGCTGTTTTTT	CASSSARGPANTGELFF
.	once	TRBV6-5	TRBJ1-6	TGTGCCAGCAGAGGGAGAAGAGGGGATTATTCACCCCTCCACTTT	CASRGRRGDYSPLHF
.	.	TRBV7-9	TRBJ2-1	TGTGCCAGCAGCTTAGCGCCGATAGGGAACCACAATGAGCAGTTCTTC	CASSLAPIGNHNEQFF
.	.	TRBV14	TRBJ1-2	TGTGCCAGCAGCCAAGCTTACTATGGCTACACCTTC	CASSQAYYGYTF
TRBD1	.	TRBV7-8	TRBJ1-2	TGTGCCAGCAGCTCTTACCGGGACAGGGGTAACTATGGCTACACCTTC	CASSSYRDRGNYGYTF
.	many	TRBV29-1	TRBJ2-2	TGCAGCGTTCGAGTGTTGGAAAACACCGGGGAGCTGTTTTTT	CSVRVLENTGELFF
.	few	TRBV19	TRBJ1-2	TGTGCCAGTAGTCGCAGGGGCCACTCTAACTATGGCTACACCTTC	CASSRRGHSNYGYTF
.	.	TRBV7-2	TRBJ2-2	TGTGCCAGCAGAAGACCCACCGGGGAGCTGTTTTTT	CASRRPTGELFF
.	.	TRBV19	TRBJ2-7	TGTGCCACCGCTAGAGTCTACGAGCAGTACTTC	CATARVYEQYF
.	.	TRBV19	TRBJ2-1	TGTGCCAGTAGTTACGACTCCGGGAATGAGCAGTTCTTC	CASSYDSGNEQFF
.	once	TRBV6-6	TRBJ2-7	TGTGCCAGCAGTTACGCGGGGACCTACGAGCAGTACTTC	CASSYAGTYEQYF
TRBD1	once	TRBV6-5	TRBJ2-1	TGTGCCAGCAGTTACTCCGGGACAGGGGTCCACAATGAGCAGTTCTTC	CASSYSGTGVHNEQFF
TRBD1	.	TRBV25-1	TRBJ2-6	TGTGCCAGCAGTGGGGGGACAGGGCTTGTAACTGGGGCCAACGTCCTGACTTTC	CASSGGTGLVTGANVLTF
TRBD1	.	TRBV18	TRBJ1-3	TGTGCCAGCTCACCACCGGGACAGGTCGCCTCTGGAAACACCATATATTTT	CASSPPGQVASGNTIYF
TRBD1	.	TRBV15	TRBJ1-4	TGTGCCACCAGCAGAGATGGGACAGGGCCCCCAACTAATGAAAAACTGTTTTTT	CATSRDGTGPPTNEKLFF
.	.	TRBV5-1	TRBJ1-5	TGCGCCAGCAGCTTCCAGGGGCTGGGGAGCAATCAGCCCCAGCATTTT	CASSFQGLGSNQPQHF
TRBD1	.	TRBV11-2	TRBJ2-7	TGTGCCAGCAGCTTAGAAGGGACAGGGGCAGGGGCCTACGAGCAGTACTTC	CASSLEGTGAGAYEQYF
.	.	TRBV27	TRBJ1-1	TGTGCCAGCAGTGAGCGTAGGTCTGCATGGAAGAACACTGAAGCTTTCTTT	CASSERRSAWKNTEAFF
.	.	TRBV6-5	TRBJ1-4	TGTGCCAGCAGCTCAGGCGTAAGGTTTCAAAAACTGTTTTTT	CASSSGVRFQKLFF
.	.	TRBV7-9	TRBJ2-6	TGTGCCAGCAGCCTTAGGGAACCCGGGGCCAACGTCCTGACTTTC	CASSLREPGANVLTF
.	many	TRBV2	TRBJ1-5	TGTGCCAGCAGCCCCAGTGGGGATCAGCCCCAGCATTTT	CASSPSGDQPQHF
.	.	TRBV25-1	TRBJ2-7	TGTGCCAGCAGTGCCACCGGGACTCAGTACGAGCAGTACTTC	CASSATGTQYEQYF
TRBD1	few	TRBV13	TRBJ1-2	TGTGCCAGCAGCTCACAGGGGGGGGCCTATGGCTACACCTTC	CASSSQGGAYGYTF
TRBD1	.	TRBV28	TRBJ2-2	TGTGCCAGCAGTTTAGTACAGGGGGCCACCGGGGAGCTGTTTTTT	CASSLVQGATGELFF
.	once	TRBV19	TRBJ1-1	TGTGCCACCTCTAAGGAGGCAGCGAACACTGAAGCTTTCTTT	CATSKEAANTEAFF
TRBD1	.	TRBV5-1	TRBJ1-6	TGCGCCAGCAGCTCTCGTCCCGGGACAGCGAGCTCCTATAATTCACCCCTCCACTTT	CASSSRPGTASSYNSPLHF
.	once	TRBV5-6	TRBJ1-4	TGTGCCAGCAGCTTGCCAAATAATGAAAAACTGTTTTTT	CASSLPNNEKLFF
.	.	TRBV5-1	TRBJ2-5	TGCGCCAGCAGCTTGGCCGGGCAGGGCCAAGAGACCCAGTACTTC	CASSLAGQGQETQYF
TRBD1	once	TRBV29-1	TRBJ2-1	TGCAGCGTTAGAGTAACCGGGACAGGAGCCTACAATGAGCAGTTCTTC	CSVRVTGTGAYNEQFF
.	.	TRBV28	TRBJ1-1	TGTGCCACCATCCCCCGCAGGAACACTGAAGCTTTCTTT	CATIPRRNTEAFF
TRBD2	.	TRBV4-1	TRBJ2-1	TGCGCCAGCAGCCAAGGACGGGGGGGTTTCAATGAGCAGTTCTTC	CASSQGRGGFNEQFF
.	.	TRBV9	TRBJ2-7	TGTGCCAGCAGCGGGTCAGGGATTAGGTCCTACGAGCAGTACTTC	CASSGSGIRSYEQYF
.	few	TRBV5-1	TRBJ1-5	TGCGCCAGCATCGACCGTCAGGGTAACAATCAGCCCCAGCATTTT	CASIDRQGNNQPQHF
.	.	TRBV6-5	TRBJ2-5	TGTGCCAGCAGCACCGGGACCCTCCAAGAGACCCAGTACTTC	CASSTGTLQETQYF
TRBD1	.	TRBV5-1	TRBJ2-7	TGCGCCAGCAGCTTGGCCGATCTGGGACAGGGATACGAGCAGTACTTC	CASSLADLGQGYEQYF
.	.	TRBV9	TRBJ2-3	TGTGCCAGCAGCCCCCGGGCATCAGCAGATACGCAGTATTTT	CASSPRASADTQYF
.	.	TRBV6-5	TRBJ2-2	TGTGCCAGCAGTTCTTTCGGGGCCCCGAACACCGGGGAGCTGTTTTTT	CASSSFGAPNTGELFF
.	few	TRBV7-9	TRBJ1-1	TGTGCCAGCAGCTTGGACGGGAAGTGGAACACTGAAGCTTTCTTT	CASSLDGKWNTEAFF
TRBD1	.	TRBV5-6	TRBJ2-7	TGTGCCAGCAGCTTGCCAGGGGGCTCCTACGAGCAGTACTTC	CASSLPGGSYEQYF
.	.	TRBV11-3	TRBJ2-2	TGTGCCAGCAGCCCTATAAGGACCGGGGAGCTGTTTTTT	CASSPIRTGELFF
.	.	TRBV27	TRBJ1-1	TGTGCCAGCAGTTTATCGTCCGGCTCCCTTGGAGCTTTCTTT	CASSLSSGSLGAFF